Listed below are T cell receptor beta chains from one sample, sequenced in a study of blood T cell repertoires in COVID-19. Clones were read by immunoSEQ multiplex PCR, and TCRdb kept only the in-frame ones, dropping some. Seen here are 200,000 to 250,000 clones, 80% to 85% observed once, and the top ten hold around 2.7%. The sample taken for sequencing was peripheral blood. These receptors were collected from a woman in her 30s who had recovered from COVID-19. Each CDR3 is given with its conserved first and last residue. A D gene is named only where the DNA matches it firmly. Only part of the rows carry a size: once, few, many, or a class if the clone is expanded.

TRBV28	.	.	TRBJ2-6	CASSARLRISSGANVLTF	TGTGCCAGCAGTGCTCGCCTGCGCATATCCTCTGGGGCCAACGTCCTGACTTTC
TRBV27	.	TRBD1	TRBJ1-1	CASSTRQGGERTEAFF	TGTGCCAGCAGTACCAGACAGGGGGGGGAGAGAACTGAAGCTTTCTTT
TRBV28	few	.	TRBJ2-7	CASSRQASYEQYF	TGTGCCAGCAGTCGACAGGCCTCCTACGAGCAGTACTTC
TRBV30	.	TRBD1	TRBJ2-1	CAWSGQGLYNEQFF	TGTGCCTGGAGTGGACAGGGTCTCTACAATGAGCAGTTCTTC
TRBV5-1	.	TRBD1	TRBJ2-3	CASSAGQGSTDTQYF	TGCGCCAGCAGCGCGGGACAGGGCAGCACAGATACGCAGTATTTT
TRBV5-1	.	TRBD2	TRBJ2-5	CASSLGGLAGGGEETQYF	TGCGCCAGCAGCTTGGGCGGACTCGCGGGAGGGGGGGAAGAGACCCAGTACTTC
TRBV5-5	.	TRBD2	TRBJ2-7	CASSPNSGRAGEQYF	TGTGCCAGCAGCCCCAATAGCGGGAGGGCCGGGGAGCAGTACTTC
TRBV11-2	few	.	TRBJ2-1	CASSLGGSSYNEQFF	TGTGCCAGCAGCTTAGGAGGGAGCTCCTACAATGAGCAGTTCTTC
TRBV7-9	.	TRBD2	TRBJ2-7	CASSLGTSGSSYEQYF	TGTGCCAGCAGCCTTGGGACTAGCGGGAGCTCCTACGAGCAGTACTTC
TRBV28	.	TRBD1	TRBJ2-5	CASRTGGPTQYF	TGTGCCAGCAGAACAGGGGGGCCCACCCAGTACTTC
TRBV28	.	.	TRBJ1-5	CASTSSPRVFNQPQHF	TGTGCCAGCACTTCTTCCCCCCGGGTCTTCAATCAGCCCCAGCATTTT
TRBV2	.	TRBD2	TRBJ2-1	CASSGAGAVEQFF	TGTGCCAGCAGTGGAGCGGGAGCCGTTGAGCAGTTCTTC
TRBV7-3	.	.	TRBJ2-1	CASSRSAYNEQFF	TGTGCCAGCTCTAGGAGCGCGTACAATGAGCAGTTCTTC
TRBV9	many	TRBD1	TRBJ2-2	CASSEQGQESTGELFF	TGTGCCAGCAGCGAACAGGGACAGGAGAGCACCGGGGAGCTGTTTTTT
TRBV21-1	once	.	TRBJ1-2	CASSKSGQGGYTF	TGTGCCAGCAGCAAGAGCGGACAGGGTGGCTACACCTTC
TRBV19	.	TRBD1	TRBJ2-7	CASSVDRDDEQYF	TGTGCCAGTAGTGTGGACAGGGACGACGAGCAGTACTTC
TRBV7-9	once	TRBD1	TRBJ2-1	CASSPGTGLRSYNEQFF	TGTGCCAGCAGCCCTGGGACAGGACTACGCTCCTACAATGAGCAGTTCTTC
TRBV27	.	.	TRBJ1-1	CASSLTGGRTFF	TGTGCCAGCAGTTTAACAGGAGGGAGGACTTTCTTT
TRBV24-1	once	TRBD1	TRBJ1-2	CATSDPGTGGSYTF	TGTGCCACCAGTGACCCCGGGACAGGGGGAAGCTACACCTTC
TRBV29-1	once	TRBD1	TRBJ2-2	CSVTRTGINTGELFF	TGCAGCGTCACCAGGACAGGGATTAACACCGGGGAGCTGTTTTTT
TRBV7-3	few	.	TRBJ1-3	CASSLTAGGGNTIYF	TGTGCCAGCAGCTTAACTGCGGGGGGCGGAAACACCATATATTTT
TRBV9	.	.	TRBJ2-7	CASSAGGMPFYEQYF	TGTGCCAGCAGCGCAGGCGGGATGCCGTTCTACGAGCAGTACTTC
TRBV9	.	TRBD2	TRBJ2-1	CASSVGEGGSNEQFF	TGTGCCAGCAGCGTAGGGGAGGGCGGAAGCAATGAGCAGTTCTTC
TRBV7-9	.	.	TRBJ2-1	CASSLLVGEQFF	TGTGCCAGCAGCTTACTAGTCGGTGAGCAGTTCTTC
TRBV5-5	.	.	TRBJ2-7	CASSLMSSDGYEQYF	TGTGCCAGCAGCTTGATGAGTAGCGACGGATACGAGCAGTACTTC
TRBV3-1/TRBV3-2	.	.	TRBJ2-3	CASSQSRDTQYF	TGTGCCAGCAGCCAAAGCCGGGATACGCAGTATTTT
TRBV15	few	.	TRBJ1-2	CATSREAANYGYTF	TGTGCCACCAGCAGAGAGGCGGCTAACTATGGCTACACCTTC
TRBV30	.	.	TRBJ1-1	CAWRPGGNTEAFF	TGTGCCTGGAGACCCGGGGGGAACACTGAAGCTTTCTTT
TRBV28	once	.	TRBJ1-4	CASSRRRATNEKLFF	TGTGCCAGCAGTCGGCGGAGGGCCACTAATGAAAAACTGTTTTTT
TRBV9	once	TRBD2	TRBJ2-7	CASSATGTRSGEQYF	TGTGCCAGCAGCGCGACCGGGACTAGATCCGGCGAGCAGTACTTC
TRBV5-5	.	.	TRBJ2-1	CASSSTGGSYNEQFF	TGTGCCAGCAGCTCGACAGGAGGCTCCTACAATGAGCAGTTCTTC
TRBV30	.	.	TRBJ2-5	CAWSVDGRGGETQYF	TGTGCCTGGAGTGTAGACGGCAGGGGAGGGGAGACCCAGTACTTC
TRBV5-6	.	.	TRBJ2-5	CASSLERVAAQETQYF	TGTGCCAGCAGCTTGGAGAGGGTGGCGGCTCAAGAGACCCAGTACTTC
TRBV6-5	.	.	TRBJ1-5	CASSQTGWGNQPQHF	TGTGCCAGCAGTCAGACAGGCTGGGGCAATCAGCCCCAGCATTTT
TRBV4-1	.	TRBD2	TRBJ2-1	CASSRHQGTSGYNEQFF	TGCGCCAGCAGCCGCCACCAGGGGACTAGCGGATACAATGAGCAGTTCTTC
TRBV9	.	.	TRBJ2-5	CASSVGPSGSGTQYF	TGTGCCAGCAGCGTAGGCCCCTCCGGGTCGGGGACCCAGTACTTC
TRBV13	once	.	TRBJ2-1	CASSSGSSYNEQFF	TGTGCCAGCAGCTCCGGGTCTTCCTACAATGAGCAGTTCTTC
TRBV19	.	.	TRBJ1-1	CASSYGQTEAFF	TGTGCCAGTAGTTATGGACAGACTGAAGCTTTCTTT
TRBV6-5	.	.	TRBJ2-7	CASSPLDDLSREQYF	TGTGCCAGCAGTCCCCTTGACGACCTCTCGCGGGAGCAGTACTTC
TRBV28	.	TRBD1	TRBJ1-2	CASSFTGATNYGYTF	TGTGCCAGCAGTTTCACAGGGGCCACTAACTATGGCTACACCTTC
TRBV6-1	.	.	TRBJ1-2	CASSEGIVSGGYTF	TGTGCCAGCAGTGAAGGCATAGTCTCGGGTGGCTACACCTTC
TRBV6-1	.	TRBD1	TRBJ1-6	CASSEGTGWKSSYNSPLHF	TGTGCCAGCAGTGAGGGGACAGGGTGGAAAAGCTCCTATAATTCACCCCTCCACTTT
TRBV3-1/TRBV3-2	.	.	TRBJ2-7	CASSQGPVNSYEQYF	TGTGCCAGCAGCCAAGGGCCCGTTAATTCTTACGAGCAGTACTTC
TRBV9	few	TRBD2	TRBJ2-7	CASSVAGGPYEQYF	TGTGCCAGCAGCGTAGCGGGAGGGCCCTACGAGCAGTACTTC
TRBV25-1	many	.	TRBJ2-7	CASSVGADSYEQYF	TGTGCCAGCAGTGTGGGAGCGGACTCCTACGAGCAGTACTTC
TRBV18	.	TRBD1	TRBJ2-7	CASSPRQGDLPEQYF	TGTGCCAGCTCACCACGACAGGGCGACCTCCCCGAGCAGTACTTC